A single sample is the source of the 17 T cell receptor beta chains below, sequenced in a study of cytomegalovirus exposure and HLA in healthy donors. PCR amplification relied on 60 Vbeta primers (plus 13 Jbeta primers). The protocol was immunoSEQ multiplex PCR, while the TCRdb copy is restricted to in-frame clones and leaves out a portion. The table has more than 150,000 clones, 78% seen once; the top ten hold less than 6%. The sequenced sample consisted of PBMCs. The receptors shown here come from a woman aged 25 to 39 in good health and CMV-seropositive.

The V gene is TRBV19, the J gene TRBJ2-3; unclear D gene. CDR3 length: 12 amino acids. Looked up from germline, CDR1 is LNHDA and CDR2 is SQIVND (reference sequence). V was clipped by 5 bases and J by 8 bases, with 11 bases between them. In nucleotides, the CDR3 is TGTGCCAGTAGTTGGCCGTCTGGTACGCAGTATTTT. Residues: CASSWPSGTQYF.

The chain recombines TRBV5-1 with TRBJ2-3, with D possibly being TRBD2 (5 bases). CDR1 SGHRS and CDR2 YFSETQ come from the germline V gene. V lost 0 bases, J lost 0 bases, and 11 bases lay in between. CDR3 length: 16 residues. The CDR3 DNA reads TGCGCCAGCAGCTTGGCCGGACTTCCAAGCACAGATACGCAGTATTTT. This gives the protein CASSLAGLPSTDTQYF.

DNA for the CDR3: TGTGCCAGCAGCTTATGGGGGCTGAACACTGAAGCTTTCTTT. Protein sequence: CASSLWGLNTEAFF. The genes are TRBV11-2 and TRBJ1-1; D perhaps matches TRBD1 (6 bases). The germline gives CDR1 SGHAT, CDR2 FQNNGV. Trimming shortened V by 2 bases and J by 0 bases, and 7 bases separated the two germline ends. The CDR3 length is 14 residues.

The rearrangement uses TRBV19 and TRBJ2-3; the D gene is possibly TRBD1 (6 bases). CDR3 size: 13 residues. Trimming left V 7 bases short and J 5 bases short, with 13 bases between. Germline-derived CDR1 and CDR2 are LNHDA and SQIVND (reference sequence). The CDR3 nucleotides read TGTGCCAGTAATCAACAGGGTAGAGATACGCAGTATTTT. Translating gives CASNQQGRDTQYF.

The CDR3 DNA sequence: TGTGCCAGTAAACCGGGACTAGCTACCCGGGAGCTGTTTTTT. Encoded protein: CASKPGLATRELFF. This chain connects TRBV6-1 to TRBJ2-2; TRBD2 matches at 9 bases. Germline V gives CDR1 MNHNS, CDR2 SASEGT. The V gene end was trimmed by 9 bases and the J gene end by 9 bases; junction bases not matched to a gene: 11. The CDR3 has 14 amino acids.

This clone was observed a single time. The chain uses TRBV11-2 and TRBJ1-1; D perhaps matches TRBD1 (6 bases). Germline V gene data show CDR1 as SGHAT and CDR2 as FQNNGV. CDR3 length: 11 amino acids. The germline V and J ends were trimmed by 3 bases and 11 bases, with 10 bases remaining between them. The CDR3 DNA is TGTGCCAGCAGCTTTAGTACAGGGGCTTTCTTT. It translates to CASSFSTGAFF.

The CDR3 sequence is CASRRDGTGGSYNGYTF. The CDR3, as DNA: TGTGCCAGCCGACGTGACGGGACAGGGGGTTCCTATAATGGCTACACCTTC. V gene TRBV2 combines with J gene TRBJ1-2; 11 nucleotides line up with TRBD1. In germline, CDR1 is SNHLY, CDR2 FYNNEI. The CDR3 length is 17 residues. V lost 8 bases and J lost 6; bases outside the gene matches: 17.

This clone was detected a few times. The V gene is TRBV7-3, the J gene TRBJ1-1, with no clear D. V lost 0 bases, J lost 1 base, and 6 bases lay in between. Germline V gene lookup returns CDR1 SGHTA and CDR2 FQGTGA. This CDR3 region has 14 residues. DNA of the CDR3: TGTGCCAGCAGCTTAACCCTAGGGAACACTGAAGCTTTCTTT. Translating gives CASSLTLGNTEAFF. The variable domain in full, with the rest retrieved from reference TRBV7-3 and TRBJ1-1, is GAGVSQTPSNKVTEKGKYVELRCDPISGHTALYWYRQSLGQGPEFLIYFQGTGAADDSGLPNDRFFAVRPEGSVSTLKIQRTERGDSAVYLCASSLTLGNTEAFFGQGTRLTVV.

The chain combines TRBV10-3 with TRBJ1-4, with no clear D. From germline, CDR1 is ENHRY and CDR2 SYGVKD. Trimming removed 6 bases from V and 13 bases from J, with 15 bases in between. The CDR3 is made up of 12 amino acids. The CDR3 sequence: CAIREPGFGLFF. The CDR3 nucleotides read TGTGCCATCAGGGAACCCGGGTTTGGACTGTTTTTT.

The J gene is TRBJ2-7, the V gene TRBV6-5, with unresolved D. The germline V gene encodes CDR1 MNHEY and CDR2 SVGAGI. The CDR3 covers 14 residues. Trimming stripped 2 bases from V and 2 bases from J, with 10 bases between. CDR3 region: CASSYRVAAYEQYF. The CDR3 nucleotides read TGTGCCAGCAGTTACCGTGTGGCGGCCTACGAGCAGTACTTC.

For the CDR3, the DNA is TGTGCCAGCAGCTTAACGGGGACAGGGATGGGCGAGCAGTACTTC. Translation: CASSLTGTGMGEQYF. V is TRBV7-8 and J is TRBJ2-7; TRBD1 matches at 9 bases. The germline CDR1 and CDR2 sequences are SGHVS and FQNEAQ. This CDR3 region has 15 residues. V lost 2 bases to trimming and J lost 6 bases; unmatched junction nucleotides: 8.

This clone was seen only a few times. The CDR3 DNA is TGCGCCAGCAGCTTGATTAGCTCCTACGAGCAGTACTTC. Encoded protein: CASSLISSYEQYF. The V call is TRBV5-1, the J call TRBJ2-7, with unresolved D. The V gene lost 1 base and the J gene lost 0 bases, with 5 bases spanning the gap. The CDR3 totals 13 residues. Germline V CDR1 and CDR2: SGHRS, YFSETQ.

CDR3 loop: CASTRLRTGGIGELFF. The CDR3 DNA reads TGTGCCAGTACACGACTCCGAACAGGGGGCATCGGGGAGCTGTTTTTT. The chain uses TRBV19 and TRBJ2-2; 9 nucleotides match TRBD1. Germline V gene data show CDR1 as LNHDA and CDR2 as SQIVND (reference sequence). The CDR3 has 16 amino acids. Trimming removed 7 bases from V and 7 bases from J; junction bases left unmatched: 13.

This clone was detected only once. The CDR3 DNA reads TGTGCCAGCAGCCACAGGGAGGGGGACATTCAGTACTTC. Its translation: CASSHREGDIQYF. This sequence joins TRBV14 and TRBJ2-4; TRBD2 is a possible D gene (7 bases). Germline V lookup: CDR1 SGHDN, CDR2 FVKESK. V lost 3 bases, J lost 8 bases, and 11 bases lay in between. The CDR3 extends over 13 amino acids.

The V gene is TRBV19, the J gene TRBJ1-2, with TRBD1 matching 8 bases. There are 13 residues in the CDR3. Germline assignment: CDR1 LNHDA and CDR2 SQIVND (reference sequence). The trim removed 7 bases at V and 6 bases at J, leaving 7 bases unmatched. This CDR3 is CASTQGGINGYTF. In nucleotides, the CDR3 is TGTGCCAGTACACAGGGGGGAATTAATGGCTACACCTTC.

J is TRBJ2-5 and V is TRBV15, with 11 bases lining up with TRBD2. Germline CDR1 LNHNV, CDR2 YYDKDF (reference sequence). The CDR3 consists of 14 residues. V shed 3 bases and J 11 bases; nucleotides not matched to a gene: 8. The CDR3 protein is CATSSLAGGLEQYF. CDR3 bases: TGTGCCACCAGCAGCCTAGCGGGAGGCCTTGAGCAGTACTTC.

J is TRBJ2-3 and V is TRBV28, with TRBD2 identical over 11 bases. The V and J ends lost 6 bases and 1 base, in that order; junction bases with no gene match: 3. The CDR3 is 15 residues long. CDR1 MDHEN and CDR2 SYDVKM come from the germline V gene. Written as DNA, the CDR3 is TGTGCCAGCAGATTTAGCGGGAGGGGCACAGATACGCAGTATTTT. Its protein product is CASRFSGRGTDTQYF.